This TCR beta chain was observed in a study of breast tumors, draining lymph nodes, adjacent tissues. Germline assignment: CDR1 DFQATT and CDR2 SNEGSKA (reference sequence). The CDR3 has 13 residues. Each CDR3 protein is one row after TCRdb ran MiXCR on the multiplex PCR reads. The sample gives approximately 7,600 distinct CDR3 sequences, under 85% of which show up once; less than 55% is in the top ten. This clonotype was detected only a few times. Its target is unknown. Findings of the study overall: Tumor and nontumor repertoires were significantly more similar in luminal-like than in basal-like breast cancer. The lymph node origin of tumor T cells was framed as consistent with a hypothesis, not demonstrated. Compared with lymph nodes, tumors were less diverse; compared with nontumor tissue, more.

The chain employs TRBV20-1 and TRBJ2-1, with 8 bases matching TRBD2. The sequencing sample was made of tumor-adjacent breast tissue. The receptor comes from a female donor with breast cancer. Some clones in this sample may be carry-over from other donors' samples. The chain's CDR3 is CSPTSGEINEQFF. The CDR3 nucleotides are TGCAGCCCAACTAGCGGAGAAATCAATGAGCAGTTCTTC.